This is a list of T cell receptor beta chains from one sample in a study of T cell repertoires in aging, cancer and after chemotherapy. TCRdb reprocessed the multiplex PCR reads with MiXCR, giving one entry per CDR3 protein. The table shows about 11,000 distinct CDR3 sequences, with approximately 24% occurring only once. Sequencing was done on a sample of blood. These TCRs come from a human donor in good health. The CDR3 runs from the conserved cysteine through the conserved F or W. The order of the fields is clone size, J gene, CDR3 length, V gene, D gene, CDR3 DNA, CDR3 protein. D genes are given only for firm matches. Size is stated for part of the rows, as once, few or many counts, or as a class when the clone is expanded.

medium-sized	TRBJ2-2	13	TRBV7-6	.	TGTGCCAGCAGCTCCTCCTACACCGGGGAGCTGTTTTTT	CASSSSYTGELFF
.	TRBJ2-3	13	TRBV25-1	.	TGTGCCAGCAGTGAATTACGGAGAGATACGCAGTATTTT	CASSELRRDTQYF
.	TRBJ2-3	15	TRBV6-2/TRBV6-3	.	TGTGCCAGCAGTTACGCGGGTGGGGGCACAGATACGCAGTATTTT	CASSYAGGGTDTQYF
.	TRBJ1-1	13	TRBV20-1	.	TGCAGTGCAAACAAAGGGGGGAACACTGAAGCTTTCTTT	CSANKGGNTEAFF
once	TRBJ1-3	13	TRBV18	.	TGTGCCAGCTCATTAGACATCAAAACCACCATATATTTT	CASSLDIKTTIYF
.	TRBJ2-3	14	TRBV5-5	.	TGTGCCAGCAGCCTCAGCCGGGCCACAGATACGCAGTATTTT	CASSLSRATDTQYF
few	TRBJ2-3	14	TRBV6-4	.	TGTGCCAGCGTTAATAGCCAAGGGGCAGATACGCAGTATTTT	CASVNSQGADTQYF
.	TRBJ1-4	14	TRBV6-5	.	TGTGCCAGCAGTTACTCGGAATCGGGGCTAGAACTGTTTTTT	CASSYSESGLELFF
once	TRBJ1-3	16	TRBV5-1	.	TGCGCCAGCAGCGCAGCAGGGGTCCCCTCTGGAAACACCATATATTTT	CASSAAGVPSGNTIYF
medium-sized	TRBJ2-1	13	TRBV27	TRBD1	TGTGCCAGCAGAGGTCAGGGGGACAATGAGCAGTTCTTC	CASRGQGDNEQFF
few	TRBJ2-3	15	TRBV5-4	.	TGTGCCAGCAGCTTGACAGCTAGCGCCACAGATACGCAGTATTTT	CASSLTASATDTQYF
once	TRBJ1-2	13	TRBV11-1	TRBD1	TGTGCCAGCAGCAAACGACAGGGGGCGCGCTACACCTTC	CASSKRQGARYTF
medium-sized	TRBJ1-1	12	TRBV20-1	.	TGCAGTGCAGCCGGCCCTGGCACTGAAGCTTTCTTT	CSAAGPGTEAFF
.	TRBJ1-2	14	TRBV5-5	.	TGTGCCAGCAGCTCAGGAACAGGGTTCTATGGCTACACCTTC	CASSSGTGFYGYTF
.	TRBJ2-3	17	TRBV5-1	TRBD2	TGCGCCAGCAGCCCCCAGGGGAGCGGGGGGCCAGGGGATACGCAGTATTTT	CASSPQGSGGPGDTQYF
.	TRBJ2-7	12	TRBV20-1	.	TGCAGTGCTTGTGACACCTCCTACGAGCAGTACTTC	CSACDTSYEQYF
.	TRBJ2-1	16	TRBV5-5	.	TGTGCCAGCAAACTCGAGCCAGGGGAGGCCTACAATGAGCAGTTCTTC	CASKLEPGEAYNEQFF
medium-sized	TRBJ2-1	14	TRBV27	TRBD2	TGTGCCAGCAGTTGGGTAGCGGGGGGGGGCGAGCAGTTCTTC	CASSWVAGGGEQFF
medium-sized	TRBJ1-1	11	TRBV6-5	.	TGTGCCAGCCACGTCGTTAATGAAGCTTTCTTT	CASHVVNEAFF
.	TRBJ1-6	13	TRBV11-1	.	TGTGCCAGCAGCTTCCGGGCTAATTCAACCCTCCACTTT	CASSFRANSTLHF
.	TRBJ2-7	13	TRBV12-3/TRBV12-4	.	TGTGCCAGCAGTTGGACAAAAAACTACGAGCAGTACTTC	CASSWTKNYEQYF
.	TRBJ1-1	14	TRBV6-4	.	TGTGCCAGCAGTGATACTGTCAGGTCCACTGAAGCTTTCTTT	CASSDTVRSTEAFF
few	TRBJ2-1	14	TRBV7-3	.	TGTGCCAGCAGCTTAATATGGGGAGACGGTGAGCAGTTCTTC	CASSLIWGDGEQFF
.	TRBJ2-3	15	TRBV12-3/TRBV12-4	TRBD2	TGTGCCAGCAGTTTTGGTAGCGGGGGCACAGATACGCAGTATTTT	CASSFGSGGTDTQYF
few	TRBJ1-2	14	TRBV14	.	TGTGCCAGCAGCCAAGATTGGTACAGTACTAATTACACCTTC	CASSQDWYSTNYTF
medium-sized	TRBJ1-2	16	TRBV7-2	.	TGTGCCAGCAGCTACGATCCGGGGGCTCTAATGTATGGCTACACCTTC	CASSYDPGALMYGYTF
medium-sized	TRBJ2-7	14	TRBV30	TRBD1	TGTGCCTGGAGTGCATTTGGGACAGCGGACGAGCAGTACTTC	CAWSAFGTADEQYF
.	TRBJ1-3	16	TRBV30	.	TGTGCCCGTAGTATAGGGCCGGCCCAATCTGGAAACACCATATATTTT	CARSIGPAQSGNTIYF
.	TRBJ2-4	14	TRBV27	.	TGTGCCAGCAGTCCCCGGGACAACTCGAACATTCAGTACTTC	CASSPRDNSNIQYF
medium-sized	TRBJ1-1	12	TRBV6-2/TRBV6-3	.	TGTGCCAGCAGTTTTGGGGGAACTGAAGCTTTCTTT	CASSFGGTEAFF
few	TRBJ1-1	11	TRBV12-3/TRBV12-4	.	TGTGCCAGCAGTGCCGAAGCTGAAGCTTTCTTT	CASSAEAEAFF
.	TRBJ2-5	17	TRBV5-6	TRBD1	TGTGCCAGCAGCTTCTTGACAGGGACAGGGTACCAAGAGACCCAGTACTTC	CASSFLTGTGYQETQYF
few	TRBJ2-3	11	TRBV27	.	TGTGCCAGCAGCGACACAGATACGCAGTATTTT	CASSDTDTQYF
medium-sized	TRBJ2-2	14	TRBV6-5	.	TGTGCCAGCATCTCCGTTCCGAACACCGGGGAGCTGTTTTTT	CASISVPNTGELFF
few	TRBJ2-3	17	TRBV19	.	TGTGCCAGTAGTTTTATGGCTAGTCGAACTAGCACAGATACGCAGTATTTT	CASSFMASRTSTDTQYF